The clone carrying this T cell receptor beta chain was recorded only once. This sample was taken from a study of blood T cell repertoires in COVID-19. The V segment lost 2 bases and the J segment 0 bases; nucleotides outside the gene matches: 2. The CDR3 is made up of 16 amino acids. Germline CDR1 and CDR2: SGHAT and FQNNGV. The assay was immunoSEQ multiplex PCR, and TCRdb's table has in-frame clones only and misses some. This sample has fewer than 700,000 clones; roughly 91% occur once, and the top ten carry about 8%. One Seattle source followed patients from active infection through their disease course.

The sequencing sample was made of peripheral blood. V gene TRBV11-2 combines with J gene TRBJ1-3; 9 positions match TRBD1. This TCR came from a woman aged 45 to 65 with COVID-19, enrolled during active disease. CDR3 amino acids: CASSLMGQGSGNTIYF. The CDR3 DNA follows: TGTGCCAGCAGCTTAATGGGACAGGGCTCTGGAAACACCATATATTTT.